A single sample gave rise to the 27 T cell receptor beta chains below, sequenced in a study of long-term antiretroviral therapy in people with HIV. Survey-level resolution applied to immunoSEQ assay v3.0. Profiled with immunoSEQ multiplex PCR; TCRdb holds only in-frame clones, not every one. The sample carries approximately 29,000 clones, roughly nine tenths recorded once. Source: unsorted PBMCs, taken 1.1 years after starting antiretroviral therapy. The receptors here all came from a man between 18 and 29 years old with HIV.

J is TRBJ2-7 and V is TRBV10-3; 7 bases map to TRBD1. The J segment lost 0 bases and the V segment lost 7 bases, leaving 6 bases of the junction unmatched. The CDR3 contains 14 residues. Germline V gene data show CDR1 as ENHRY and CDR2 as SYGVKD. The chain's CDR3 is CAITEDRSSYEQYF. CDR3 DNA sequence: TGTGCCATCACCGAGGACAGGAGCTCCTACGAGCAGTACTTC.

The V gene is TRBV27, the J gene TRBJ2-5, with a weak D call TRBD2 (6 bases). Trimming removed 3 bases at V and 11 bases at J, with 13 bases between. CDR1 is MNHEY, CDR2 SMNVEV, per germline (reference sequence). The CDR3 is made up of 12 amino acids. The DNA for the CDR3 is TGTGCCAGCAGTTTTGACCGTCGGGAGCAGTACTTC. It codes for CASSFDRREQYF.

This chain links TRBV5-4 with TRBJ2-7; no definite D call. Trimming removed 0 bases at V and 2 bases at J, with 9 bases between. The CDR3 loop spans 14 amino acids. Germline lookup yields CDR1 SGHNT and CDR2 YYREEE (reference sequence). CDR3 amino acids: CASSLELGPYEQYF. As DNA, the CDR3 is TGTGCCAGCAGCTTGGAGCTAGGACCCTACGAGCAGTACTTC. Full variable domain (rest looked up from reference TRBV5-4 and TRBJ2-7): ETGVTQSPTHLIKTRGQQVTLRCSSQSGHNTVSWYQQALGQGPQFIFQYYREEENGRGNFPPRFSGLQFPNYSSELNVNALELDDSALYLCASSLELGPYEQYFGPGTRLTVT.

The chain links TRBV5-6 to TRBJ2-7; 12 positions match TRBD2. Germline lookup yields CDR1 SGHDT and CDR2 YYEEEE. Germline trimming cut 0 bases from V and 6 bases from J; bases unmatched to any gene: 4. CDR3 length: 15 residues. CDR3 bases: TGTGCCAGCAGCTTGGTGACTAGCGGGAGTGGCGAGCAGTACTTC. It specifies CASSLVTSGSGEQYF. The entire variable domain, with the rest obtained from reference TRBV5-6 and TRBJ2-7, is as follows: DAGVTQSPTHLIKTRGQQVTLRCSPKSGHDTVSWYQQALGQGPQFIFQYYEEEERQRGNFPDRFSGHQFPNYSSELNVNALLLGDSALYLCASSLVTSGSGEQYFGPGTRLTVT.

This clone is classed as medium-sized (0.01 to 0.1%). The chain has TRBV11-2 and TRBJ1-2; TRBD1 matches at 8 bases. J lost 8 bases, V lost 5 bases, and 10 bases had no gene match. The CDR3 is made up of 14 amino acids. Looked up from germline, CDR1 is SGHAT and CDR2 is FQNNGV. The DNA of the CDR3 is TGTGCCAGCAGCCAGGGGCAGGGGGCGGGGGGCTACACCTTC. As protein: CASSQGQGAGGYTF.

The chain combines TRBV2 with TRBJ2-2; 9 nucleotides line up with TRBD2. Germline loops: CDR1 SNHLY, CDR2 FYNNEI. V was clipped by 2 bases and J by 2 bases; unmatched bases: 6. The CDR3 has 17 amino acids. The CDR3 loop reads CASSERGGAGNTGELFF. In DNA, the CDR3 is TGTGCCAGCAGTGAACGCGGGGGGGCCGGTAACACCGGGGAGCTGTTTTTT.

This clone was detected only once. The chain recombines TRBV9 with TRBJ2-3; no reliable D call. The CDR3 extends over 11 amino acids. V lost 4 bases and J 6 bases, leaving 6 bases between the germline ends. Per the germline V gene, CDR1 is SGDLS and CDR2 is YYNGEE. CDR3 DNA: TGTGCCAGCAGCCCTCGGGATACGCAGTATTTT. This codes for CASSPRDTQYF. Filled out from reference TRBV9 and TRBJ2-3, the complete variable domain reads DSGVTQTPKHLITATGQRVTLRCSPRSGDLSVYWYQQSLDQGLQFLIQYYNGEERAKGNILERFSAQQFPDLHSELNLSSLELGDSALYFCASSPRDTQYFGPGTRLTVL.

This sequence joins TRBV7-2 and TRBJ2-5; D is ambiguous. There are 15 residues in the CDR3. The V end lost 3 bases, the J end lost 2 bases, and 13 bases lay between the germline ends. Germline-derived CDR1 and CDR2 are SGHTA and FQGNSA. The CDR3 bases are TGTGCCAGCAGCTTGCTCATGACAATGCAAGAGACCCAGTACTTC. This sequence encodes CASSLLMTMQETQYF.

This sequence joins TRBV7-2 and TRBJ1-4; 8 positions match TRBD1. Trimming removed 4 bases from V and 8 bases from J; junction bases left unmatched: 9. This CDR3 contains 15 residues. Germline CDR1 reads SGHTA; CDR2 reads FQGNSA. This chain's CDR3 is CASSSGQGRREKLFF. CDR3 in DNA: TGTGCCAGCAGCTCTGGACAGGGAAGGAGGGAAAAACTGTTTTTT.

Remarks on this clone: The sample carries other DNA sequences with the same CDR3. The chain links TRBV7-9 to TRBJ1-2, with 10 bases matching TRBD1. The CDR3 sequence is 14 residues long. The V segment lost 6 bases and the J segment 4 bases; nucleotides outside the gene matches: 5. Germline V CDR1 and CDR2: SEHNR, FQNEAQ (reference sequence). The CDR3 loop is CASSWDRGPYGYTF. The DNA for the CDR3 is TGTGCCAGCAGTTGGGACAGGGGCCCCTATGGCTACACCTTC.

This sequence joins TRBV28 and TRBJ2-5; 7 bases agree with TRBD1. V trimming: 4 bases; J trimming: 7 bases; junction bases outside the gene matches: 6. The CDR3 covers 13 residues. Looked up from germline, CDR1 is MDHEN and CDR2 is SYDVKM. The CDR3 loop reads CASSSGQAATQYF. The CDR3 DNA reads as TGTGCCAGCAGTTCCGGACAGGCGGCGACCCAGTACTTC.

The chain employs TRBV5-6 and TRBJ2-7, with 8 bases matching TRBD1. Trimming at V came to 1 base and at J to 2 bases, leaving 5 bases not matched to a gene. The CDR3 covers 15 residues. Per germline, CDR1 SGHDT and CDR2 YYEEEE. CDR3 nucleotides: TGTGCCAGCAGCTTGTGGACAGGGACAACCTACGAGCAGTACTTC. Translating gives CASSLWTGTTYEQYF.

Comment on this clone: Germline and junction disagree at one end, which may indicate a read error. CDR3 protein: CASSSGGGSYAYTF. The CDR3 coding sequence is TGTGCCAGCAGCTCCGGCGGGGGCAGCTATGCCTACACCTTC. The chain has TRBV5-4 and TRBJ1-2; TRBD1 might be the D (6 bases). Germline loops: CDR1 SGHNT, CDR2 YYREEE (reference sequence). The CDR3 sequence is 14 residues long.

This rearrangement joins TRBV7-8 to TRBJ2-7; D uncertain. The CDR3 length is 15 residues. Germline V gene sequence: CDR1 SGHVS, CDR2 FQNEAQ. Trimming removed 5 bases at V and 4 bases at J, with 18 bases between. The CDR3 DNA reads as TGTGCCAGCAGCCTACAAGCTGTTAAAAAATACGAGCAGTACTTC. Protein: CASSLQAVKKYEQYF.

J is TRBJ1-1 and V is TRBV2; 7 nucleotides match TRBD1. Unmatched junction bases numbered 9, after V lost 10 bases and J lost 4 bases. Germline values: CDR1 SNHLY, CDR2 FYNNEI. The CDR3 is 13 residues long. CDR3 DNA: TGTGCCACCCAACAGGGGTATGGCACTGAAGCTTTCTTT. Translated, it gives CATQQGYGTEAFF.

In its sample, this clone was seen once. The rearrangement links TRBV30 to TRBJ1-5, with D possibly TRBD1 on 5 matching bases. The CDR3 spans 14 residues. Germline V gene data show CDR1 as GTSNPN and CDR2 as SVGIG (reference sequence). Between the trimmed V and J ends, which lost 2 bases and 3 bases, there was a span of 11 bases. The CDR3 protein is CAWSIGHTNQPQHF. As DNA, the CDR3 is TGTGCCTGGAGTATAGGACATACCAATCAGCCCCAGCATTTT.

CDR3 DNA sequence: TGTGCCAGCAGCTCCGCACCGTCCGGGGCATGGAATTCACCCCTCCACTTT. Protein sequence: CASSSAPSGAWNSPLHF. This chain links TRBV7-9 with TRBJ1-6; tentative D call: TRBD1 (5 bases). The CDR3 totals 17 residues. Germline V CDR1 and CDR2: SEHNR, FQNEAQ (reference sequence). V lost 4 bases to trimming and J lost 7 bases, with 20 bases between them.

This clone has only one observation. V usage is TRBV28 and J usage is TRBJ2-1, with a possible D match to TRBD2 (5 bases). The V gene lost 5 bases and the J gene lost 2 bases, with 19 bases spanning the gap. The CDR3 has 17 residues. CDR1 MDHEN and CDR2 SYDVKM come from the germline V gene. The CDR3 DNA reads TGTGCCAGCAGTCCTCCGGGGTGGCGGCACGCCTACAATGAGCAGTTCTTC. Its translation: CASSPPGWRHAYNEQFF.

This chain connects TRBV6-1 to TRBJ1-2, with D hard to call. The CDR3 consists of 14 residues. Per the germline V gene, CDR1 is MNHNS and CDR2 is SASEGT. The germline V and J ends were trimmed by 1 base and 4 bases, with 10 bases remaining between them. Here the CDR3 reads CASSEGVVSYGYTF. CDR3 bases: TGTGCCAGCAGTGAAGGTGTAGTTAGCTATGGCTACACCTTC.

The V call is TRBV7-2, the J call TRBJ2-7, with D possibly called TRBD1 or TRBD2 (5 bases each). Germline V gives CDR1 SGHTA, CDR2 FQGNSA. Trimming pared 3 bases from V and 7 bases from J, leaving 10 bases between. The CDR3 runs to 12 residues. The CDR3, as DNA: TGTGCCAGCAGCTTTGCCGGGACGGAGCAGTACTTC. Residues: CASSFAGTEQYF.

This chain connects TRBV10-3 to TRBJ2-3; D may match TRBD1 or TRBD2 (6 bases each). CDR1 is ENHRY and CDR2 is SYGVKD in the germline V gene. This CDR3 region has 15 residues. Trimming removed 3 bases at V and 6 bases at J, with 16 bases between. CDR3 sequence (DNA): TGTGCCATCAGTGATGGGGCAGGGGCGGGGGATACGCAGTATTTT. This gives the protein CAISDGAGAGDTQYF.

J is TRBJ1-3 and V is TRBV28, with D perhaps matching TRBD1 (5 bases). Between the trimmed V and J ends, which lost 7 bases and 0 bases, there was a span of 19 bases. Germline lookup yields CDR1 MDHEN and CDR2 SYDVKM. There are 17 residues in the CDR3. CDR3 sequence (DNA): TGTGCCAGCACTAACCCGGGACTCCAGAGCTCTGGAAACACCATATATTTT. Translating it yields CASTNPGLQSSGNTIYF.

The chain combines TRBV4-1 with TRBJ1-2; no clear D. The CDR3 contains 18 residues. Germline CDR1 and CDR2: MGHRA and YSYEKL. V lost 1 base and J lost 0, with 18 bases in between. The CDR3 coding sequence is TGCGCCAGCAGCCAAGGGTTACAGACACCCGCAGCTAACTATGGCTACACCTTC. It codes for CASSQGLQTPAANYGYTF.

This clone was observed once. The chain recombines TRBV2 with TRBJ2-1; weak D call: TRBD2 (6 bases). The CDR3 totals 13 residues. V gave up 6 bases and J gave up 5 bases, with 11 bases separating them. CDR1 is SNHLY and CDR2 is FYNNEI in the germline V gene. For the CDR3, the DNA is TGTGCCAGCAGGCCACTAGCACACAATGAGCAGTTCTTC. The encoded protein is CASRPLAHNEQFF. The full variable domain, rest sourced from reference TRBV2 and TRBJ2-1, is EPEVTQTPSHQVTQMGQEVILRCVPISNHLYFYWYRQILGQKVEFLVSFYNNEISEKSEIFDDQFSVERPDGSNFTLKIRSTKLEDSAMYFCASRPLAHNEQFFGPGTRLTVL.

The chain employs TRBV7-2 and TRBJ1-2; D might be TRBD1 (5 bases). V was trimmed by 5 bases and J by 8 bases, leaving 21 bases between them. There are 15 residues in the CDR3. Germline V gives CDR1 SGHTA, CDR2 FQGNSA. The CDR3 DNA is TGTGCCAGCAGCAGACGACAGAGAGGAGGTGAGGGCTACACCTTC. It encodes CASSRRQRGGEGYTF.

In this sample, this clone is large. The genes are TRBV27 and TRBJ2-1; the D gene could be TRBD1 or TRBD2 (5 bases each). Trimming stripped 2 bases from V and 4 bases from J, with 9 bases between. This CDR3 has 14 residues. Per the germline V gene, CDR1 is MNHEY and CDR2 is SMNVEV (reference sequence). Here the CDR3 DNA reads TGTGCCAGCAGTTTAGGGGACCTATACAATGAGCAGTTCTTC. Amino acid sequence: CASSLGDLYNEQFF.

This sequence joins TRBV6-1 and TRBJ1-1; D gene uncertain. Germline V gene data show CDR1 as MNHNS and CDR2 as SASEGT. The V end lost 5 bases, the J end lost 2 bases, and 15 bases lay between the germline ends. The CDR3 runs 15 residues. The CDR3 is CASSPESTYNTEAFF. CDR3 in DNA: TGTGCCAGCAGTCCCGAGTCCACCTACAACACTGAAGCTTTCTTT.